Listed below are T cell receptor beta chains from one sample, sequenced in a study of CD8 T cells in ankylosing spondylitis. MiXCR, run by TCRdb on the 5' RACE reads, gives a single entry per CDR3 protein. Of some 100,000 distinct CDR3 sequences in the sample, roughly 8.5% were seen once. Material for sequencing was blood, either unsorted or a sorted T cell fraction (not recorded which). The receptors shown here come from a male donor with ankylosing spondylitis. Both conserved end residues are trimmed from each CDR3. Fields, in order: V gene, clone size, CDR3 protein. Clone size is not always given. Where it is, it says once, few, many or a class for expanded clones.

V gene: TRBV6-5; clone size: .; CDR3 protein: ASSYSPGLPQF
V gene: TRBV12-3/TRBV12-4; clone size: medium-sized; CDR3 protein: ASSLGQGLGEQY
V gene: TRBV3-1; clone size: many; CDR3 protein: ASSQVLAGQSSYNEQF
V gene: TRBV7-2; clone size: many; CDR3 protein: ASSFGLAGGWEQY
V gene: TRBV12-3/TRBV12-4; clone size: many; CDR3 protein: ASSGANRRDEQF
V gene: TRBV7-9; clone size: many; CDR3 protein: ASSLGTTEQY
V gene: TRBV6-1; clone size: few; CDR3 protein: ASSEALGSRPPGNQPQH
V gene: TRBV11-2; clone size: many; CDR3 protein: ASSSTGGREKLF
V gene: TRBV5-4; clone size: many; CDR3 protein: ASREGLPSYNEQF
V gene: TRBV27; clone size: many; CDR3 protein: ASSYSWGYGYT
V gene: TRBV7-9; clone size: many; CDR3 protein: ASSPRTSGRDIQY
V gene: TRBV5-8; clone size: many; CDR3 protein: ASSLPTGWTGELF
V gene: TRBV7-8; clone size: .; CDR3 protein: ASSPRPASGSTDTQY
V gene: TRBV7-9; clone size: many; CDR3 protein: ASSSLAGGPGEQF
V gene: TRBV11-2; clone size: .; CDR3 protein: ASSLHYRETQY
V gene: TRBV12-3/TRBV12-4; clone size: few; CDR3 protein: ASSFGLNYGYT
V gene: TRBV10-3; clone size: .; CDR3 protein: AISEATPTGEWVMNTEAF
V gene: TRBV6-5; clone size: few; CDR3 protein: ASSYSGAEDEQF
V gene: TRBV27; clone size: few; CDR3 protein: ASSTGGEVTEAF
V gene: TRBV18; clone size: few; CDR3 protein: ASSHGGPAKNIQY
V gene: TRBV7-9; clone size: many; CDR3 protein: ASSLSGVDYNEQF
V gene: TRBV24-1; clone size: .; CDR3 protein: ATSPLGTSGSGTDTQY
V gene: TRBV7-6; clone size: .; CDR3 protein: ASSLGELHEQF
V gene: TRBV15; clone size: .; CDR3 protein: ATSSEPDRGRGEDEQF
V gene: TRBV18; clone size: .; CDR3 protein: ASSPQHSFTGNQPQH
V gene: TRBV7-8; clone size: few; CDR3 protein: ASSLATAIVTGELF
V gene: TRBV7-2; clone size: .; CDR3 protein: ASSPSRGERTYGYT
V gene: TRBV12-3/TRBV12-4; clone size: few; CDR3 protein: ARWGLAERSSYNEQF
V gene: TRBV4-1; clone size: many; CDR3 protein: ASSPRQGSGQPQH
V gene: TRBV29-1; clone size: .; CDR3 protein: SASGTTNEQF
V gene: TRBV12-3/TRBV12-4; clone size: .; CDR3 protein: ASHPRGPGANALT